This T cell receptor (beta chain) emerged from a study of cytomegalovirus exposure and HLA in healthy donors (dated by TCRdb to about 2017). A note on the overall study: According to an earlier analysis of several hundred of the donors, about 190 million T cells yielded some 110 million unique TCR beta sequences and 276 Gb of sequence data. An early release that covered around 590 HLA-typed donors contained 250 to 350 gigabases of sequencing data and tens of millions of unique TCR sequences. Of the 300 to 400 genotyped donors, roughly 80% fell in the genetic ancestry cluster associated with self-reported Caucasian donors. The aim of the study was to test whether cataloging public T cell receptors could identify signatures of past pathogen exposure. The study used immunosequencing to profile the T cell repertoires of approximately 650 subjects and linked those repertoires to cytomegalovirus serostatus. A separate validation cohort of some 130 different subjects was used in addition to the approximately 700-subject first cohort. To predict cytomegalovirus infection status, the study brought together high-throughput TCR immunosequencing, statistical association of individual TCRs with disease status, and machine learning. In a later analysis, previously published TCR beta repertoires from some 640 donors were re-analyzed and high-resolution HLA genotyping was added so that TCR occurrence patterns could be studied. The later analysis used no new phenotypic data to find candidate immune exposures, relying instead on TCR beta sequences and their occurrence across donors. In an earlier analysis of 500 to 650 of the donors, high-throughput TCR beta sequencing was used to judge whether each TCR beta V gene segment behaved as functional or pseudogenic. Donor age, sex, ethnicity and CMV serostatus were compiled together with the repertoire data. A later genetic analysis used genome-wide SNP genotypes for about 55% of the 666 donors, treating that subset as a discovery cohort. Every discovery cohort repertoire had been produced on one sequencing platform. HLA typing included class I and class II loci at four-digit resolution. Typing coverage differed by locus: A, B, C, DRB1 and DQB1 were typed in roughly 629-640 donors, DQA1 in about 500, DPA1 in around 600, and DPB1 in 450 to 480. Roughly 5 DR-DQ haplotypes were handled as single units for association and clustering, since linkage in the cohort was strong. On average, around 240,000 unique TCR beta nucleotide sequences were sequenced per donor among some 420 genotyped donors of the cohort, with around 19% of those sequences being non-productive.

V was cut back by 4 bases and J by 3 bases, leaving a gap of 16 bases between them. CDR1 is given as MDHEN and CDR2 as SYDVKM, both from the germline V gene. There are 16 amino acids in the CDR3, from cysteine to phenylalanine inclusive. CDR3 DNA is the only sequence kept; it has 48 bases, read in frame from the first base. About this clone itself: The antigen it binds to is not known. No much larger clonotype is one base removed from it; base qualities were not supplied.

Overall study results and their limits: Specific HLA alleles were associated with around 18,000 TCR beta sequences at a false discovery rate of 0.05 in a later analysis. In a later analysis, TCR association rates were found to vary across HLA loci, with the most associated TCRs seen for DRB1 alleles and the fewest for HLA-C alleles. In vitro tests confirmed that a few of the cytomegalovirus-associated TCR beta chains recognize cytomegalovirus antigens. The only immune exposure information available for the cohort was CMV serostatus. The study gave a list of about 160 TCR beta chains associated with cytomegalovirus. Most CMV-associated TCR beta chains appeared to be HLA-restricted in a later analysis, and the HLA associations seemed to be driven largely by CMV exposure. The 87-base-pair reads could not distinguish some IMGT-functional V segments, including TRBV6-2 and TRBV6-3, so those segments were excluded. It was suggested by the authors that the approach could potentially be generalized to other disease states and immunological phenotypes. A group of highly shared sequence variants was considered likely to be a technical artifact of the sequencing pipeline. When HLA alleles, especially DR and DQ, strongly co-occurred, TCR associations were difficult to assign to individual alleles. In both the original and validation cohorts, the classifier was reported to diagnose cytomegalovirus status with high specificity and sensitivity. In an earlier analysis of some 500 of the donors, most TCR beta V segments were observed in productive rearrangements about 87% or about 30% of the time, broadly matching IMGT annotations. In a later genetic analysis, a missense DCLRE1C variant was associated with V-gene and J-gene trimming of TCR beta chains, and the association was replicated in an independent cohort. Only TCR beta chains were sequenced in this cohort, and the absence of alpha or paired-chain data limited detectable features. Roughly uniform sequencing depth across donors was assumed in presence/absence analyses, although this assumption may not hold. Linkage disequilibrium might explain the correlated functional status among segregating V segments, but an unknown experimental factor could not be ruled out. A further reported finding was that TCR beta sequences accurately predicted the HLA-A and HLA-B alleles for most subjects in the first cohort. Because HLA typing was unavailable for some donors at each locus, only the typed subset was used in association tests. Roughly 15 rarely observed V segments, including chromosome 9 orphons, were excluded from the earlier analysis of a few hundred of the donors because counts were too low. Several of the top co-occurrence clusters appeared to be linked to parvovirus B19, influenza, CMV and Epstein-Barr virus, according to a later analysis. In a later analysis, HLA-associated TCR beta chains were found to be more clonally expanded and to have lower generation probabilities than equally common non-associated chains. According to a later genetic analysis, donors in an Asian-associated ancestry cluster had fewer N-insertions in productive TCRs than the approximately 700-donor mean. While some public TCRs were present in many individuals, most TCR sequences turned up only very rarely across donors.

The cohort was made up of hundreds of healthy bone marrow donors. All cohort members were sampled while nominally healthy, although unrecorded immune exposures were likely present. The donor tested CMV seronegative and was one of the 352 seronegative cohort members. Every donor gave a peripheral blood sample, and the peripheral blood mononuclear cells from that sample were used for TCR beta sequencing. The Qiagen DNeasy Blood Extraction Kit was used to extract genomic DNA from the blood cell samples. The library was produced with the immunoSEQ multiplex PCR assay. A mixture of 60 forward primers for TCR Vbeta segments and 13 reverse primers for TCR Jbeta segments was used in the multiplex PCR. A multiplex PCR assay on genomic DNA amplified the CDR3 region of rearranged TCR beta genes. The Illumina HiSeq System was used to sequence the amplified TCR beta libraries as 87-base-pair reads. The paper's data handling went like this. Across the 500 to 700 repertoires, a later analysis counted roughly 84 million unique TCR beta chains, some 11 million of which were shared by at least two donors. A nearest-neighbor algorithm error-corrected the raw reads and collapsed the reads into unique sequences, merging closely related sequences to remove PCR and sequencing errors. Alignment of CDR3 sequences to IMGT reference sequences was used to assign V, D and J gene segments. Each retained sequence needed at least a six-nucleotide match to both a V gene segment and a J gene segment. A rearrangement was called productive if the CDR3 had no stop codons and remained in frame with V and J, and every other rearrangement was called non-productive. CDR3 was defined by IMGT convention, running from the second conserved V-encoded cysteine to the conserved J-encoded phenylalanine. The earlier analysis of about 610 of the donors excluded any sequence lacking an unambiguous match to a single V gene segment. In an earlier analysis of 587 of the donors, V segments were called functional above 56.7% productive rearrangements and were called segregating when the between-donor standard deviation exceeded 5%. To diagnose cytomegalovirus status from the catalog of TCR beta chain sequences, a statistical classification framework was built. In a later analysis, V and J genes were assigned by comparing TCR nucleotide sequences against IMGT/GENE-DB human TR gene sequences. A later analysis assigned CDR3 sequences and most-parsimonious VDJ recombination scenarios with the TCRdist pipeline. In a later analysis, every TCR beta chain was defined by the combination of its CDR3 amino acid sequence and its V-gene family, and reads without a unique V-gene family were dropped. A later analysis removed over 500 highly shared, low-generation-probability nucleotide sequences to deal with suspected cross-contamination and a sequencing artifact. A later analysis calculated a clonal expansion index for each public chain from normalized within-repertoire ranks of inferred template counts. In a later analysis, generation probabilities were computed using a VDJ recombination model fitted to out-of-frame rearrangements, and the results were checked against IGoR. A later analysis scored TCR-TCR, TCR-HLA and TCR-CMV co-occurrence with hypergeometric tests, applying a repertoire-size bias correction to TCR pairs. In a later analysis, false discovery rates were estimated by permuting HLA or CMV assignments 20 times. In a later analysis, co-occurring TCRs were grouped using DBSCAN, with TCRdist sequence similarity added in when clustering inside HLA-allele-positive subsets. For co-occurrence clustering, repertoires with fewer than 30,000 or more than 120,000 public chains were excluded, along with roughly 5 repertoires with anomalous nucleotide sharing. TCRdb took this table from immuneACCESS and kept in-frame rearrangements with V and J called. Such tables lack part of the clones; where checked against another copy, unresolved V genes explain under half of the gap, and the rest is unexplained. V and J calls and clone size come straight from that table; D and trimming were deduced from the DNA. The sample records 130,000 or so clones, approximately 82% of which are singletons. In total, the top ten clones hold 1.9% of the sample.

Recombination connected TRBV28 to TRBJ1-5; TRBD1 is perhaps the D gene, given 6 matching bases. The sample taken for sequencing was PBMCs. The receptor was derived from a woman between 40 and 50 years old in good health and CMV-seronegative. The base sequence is TGTGCCAGCAGTTCCCCCGGCAGGGGCAACAATCAGCCCCAGCATTTT. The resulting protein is CASSSPGRGNNQPQHF.